Below are 18 T cell receptor beta chains sequenced from a single sample in a study of blood T cells in healthy people across ages. With a J-beta primer mix and a sample-barcoded 5' primer, a second PCR ran about 7 to 11 cycles. From the 5' RACE reads, TCRdb called clonotypes with MiXCR, one entry per CDR3 protein. The data show about a million distinct CDR3 sequences, with roughly half seen just once and about a fifth held by the top ten. The sequenced sample consisted of blood. Receptors originate from a woman aged 60-75 years in good health.

This clonotype was seen only a few times. This CDR3 is CAIKKETARGKLFF. CDR3 sequence (DNA): TGTGCCATCAAGAAGGAGACGGCGCGGGGAAAACTGTTTTTT. This chain links TRBV10-3 with TRBJ1-4, with D unresolved. The ends were cut back, 7 bases at V and 10 bases at J, with 19 bases in the middle. Germline CDR1 is ENHRY and CDR2 is SYGVKD. This CDR3 spans 14 amino acids.

In its sample, this clonotype was seen many times. The chain recombines TRBV4-1 with TRBJ2-4; D is ambiguous. Trimming took off 1 base at V and 0 bases at J, with 7 bases between the two ends. This CDR3 has 15 residues. Germline CDR1 is MGHRA and CDR2 is YSYEKL. The CDR3: CASSQVGLAKNIQYF. CDR3 nucleotides: TGCGCCAGCAGCCAAGTCGGATTAGCCAAAAACATTCAGTACTTC.

The rearrangement links TRBV6-5 to TRBJ2-1; no firm D call. This CDR3 has 16 residues. CDR1 and CDR2 from the germline V gene are MNHEY and SVGAGI. V was pared by 2 bases and J by 4 bases, with 15 bases between. CDR3: CASSYGYRRSYNEQFF. CDR3 DNA sequence: TGTGCCAGCAGTTACGGGTACCGGCGGTCATACAATGAGCAGTTCTTC.

The rearrangement uses TRBV29-1 and TRBJ2-1; D remains unclear. The end of the DNA aligns better with TRBJ2-7, so the J call may be wrong. This CDR3 is built from 12 residues. Germline CDR1 is SQVTM and CDR2 is ANQGSEA. The CDR3 spells CSVEGSYNEQYF. The CDR3 DNA is TGCAGCGTTGAGGGTTCCTACAATGAGCAGTACTTC.

The gene calls are TRBV5-1 and TRBJ2-1; 9 bases agree with TRBD1. TRBJ2-7 explains the end of the DNA better; the J call may be wrong. The CDR3 is made up of 15 amino acids. Germline CDR1 reads SGHRS; CDR2 reads YFSETQ. Here the CDR3 DNA reads TGCGCCAGCGGCCAGGGACAGGGATCCTACAATGGGCAGTACTTC. Translating it yields CASGQGQGSYNGQYF.

Comment on this clonotype: This CDR3 fails to terminate in the conserved phenylalanine or tryptophan, so it likely reflects a read error. V and J are TRBV6-6 and TRBJ1-2; D unclear. V lost 5 bases to trimming and J lost 5 bases, with 12 bases between them. Germline CDR1 and CDR2: MNHNY and SVGAGI (reference sequence). This CDR3 spans 13 amino acids. The CDR3 region is CASSRNRGYGYTI. The CDR3, as DNA: TGTGCCAGCAGTCGTAACAGAGGTTATGGCTACACCATC.

Only a few counts were recorded for this clonotype. The genes are TRBV3-1 and TRBJ2-7; 9 nucleotides align to TRBD2. Germline V lookup: CDR1 LGHDT, CDR2 YNNKEL (reference sequence). CDR3 length equals 14 residues. J was trimmed by 4 bases and V by 4 bases; bases with no gene match: 5. CDR3 nucleotide sequence: TGTGCCAGCAGCCGCGGGACTAGCACGTACGAGCAGTACTTC. It is translated as CASSRGTSTYEQYF.

J is TRBJ2-7 and V is TRBV24-1, with 11 bases matching TRBD2. The CDR3 extends over 15 amino acids. Germline assignment: CDR1 KGHDR and CDR2 SFDVKD. Unmatched junction bases numbered 6, after V lost 2 bases and J lost 7 bases. In DNA, the CDR3 is TGTGCCACCAGTGATTCTAGCGGGAGGACTGGGGAGCAGTACTTC. This translates into CATSDSSGRTGEQYF.

This clonotype turned up a few times. The gene calls are TRBV29-1 and TRBJ2-5, with D unclear. The germline gives CDR1 SQVTM, CDR2 ANQGSEA. Trimming removed 8 bases at V and 3 bases at J, with 10 bases between. This CDR3 has 11 amino acids. CDR3: CSSGPEETQYF. The CDR3 DNA follows: TGCAGCTCGGGCCCCGAAGAGACCCAGTACTTC.

This clonotype showed up just once. V usage is TRBV6-2 or TRBV6-3 and J usage is TRBJ2-1; D ambiguous. The V gene lost 8 bases and the J gene lost 4 bases, with 9 bases spanning the gap. The CDR3 sequence is 12 residues long. Germline V gene sequence: CDR1 MNHEY, CDR2 SVGEGT. This chain's CDR3 is CASDDGYNEQFF. In DNA, the CDR3 is TGTGCCAGCGATGACGGGTACAATGAGCAGTTCTTC.

DNA of the CDR3: TGCAGTGCTAGAGGAGGGAACGAGAGGCGCGTGGAAAAACTGTTTTTT. Protein sequence: CSARGGNERRVEKLFF. The rearrangement links TRBV20-1 to TRBJ1-4; the D is unclear. The CDR3 loop spans 16 amino acids. The V gene's germline CDR1 is DFQATT and CDR2 SNEGSKA (reference sequence). Trimming removed 1 base at V and 8 bases at J, with 20 bases between.

This clonotype appeared a few times. This sequence joins TRBV7-9 and TRBJ1-2, with D possibly matching TRBD1 (5 bases). With 5 bases removed from V and 3 bases from J, the gap between germline ends came to 10 bases. The CDR3 is 13 amino acids. Germline V lookup: CDR1 SEHNR, CDR2 FQNEAQ (reference sequence). The DNA of the CDR3 is TGTGCCAGCAGCCGGGGCCAACACTATGGCTACACCTTC. Protein product: CASSRGQHYGYTF.

The gene calls are TRBV11-2 and TRBJ2-1; D perhaps matches TRBD1 (5 bases). There are 12 residues in the CDR3. Trimming pared 3 bases from V and 9 bases from J, leaving 9 bases between. Germline CDR1 and CDR2: SGHAT and FQNNGV. DNA of the CDR3: TGTGCCAGCAGCTTCGACAGTCGTGAGCAGTTCTTC. Its translation is CASSFDSREQFF.

The chain links TRBV5-1 to TRBJ1-1; no clear D. This CDR3 spans 14 amino acids. The germline V gene has CDR1 SGHRS and CDR2 YFSETQ. V was clipped by 2 bases and J by 1 base, with 9 bases between them. DNA for the CDR3: TGCGCCAGCAGCTTCGACCCATCGAACACTGAAGCTTTCTTT. Its translation is CASSFDPSNTEAFF.

This clonotype appeared once. The chain has TRBV7-9 and TRBJ1-4; 9 bases agree with TRBD1. The junction had 6 bases not matched to a gene; V was cut back by 3 bases and J by 4 bases. The CDR3 length is 16 residues. The V gene's germline CDR1 is SEHNR and CDR2 FQNEAQ (reference sequence). The CDR3 reads CASSFGQGTDNEKLFF. For the CDR3, the DNA is TGTGCCAGCAGCTTCGGACAGGGGACGGATAATGAAAAACTGTTTTTT. Full variable domain (rest looked up from reference TRBV7-9 and TRBJ1-4): DTGVSQNPRHKITKRGQNVTFRCDPISEHNRLYWYRQTLGQGPEFLTYFQNEAQLEKSRLLSDRFSAERPKGSFSTLEIQRTEQGDSAMYLCASSFGQGTDNEKLFFGSGTQLSVL.

This clonotype has just a few counts. The rearrangement joins TRBV4-1 to TRBJ1-1, with D maybe TRBD1 (5 bases). CDR1 MGHRA and CDR2 YSYEKL come from the germline V gene. With 2 bases removed from V and 1 base from J, the gap between germline ends came to 23 bases. The CDR3 length is 19 residues. The CDR3 nucleotides read TGCGCCAGCAGCCAACGCATAGATGTAACAGGACGGCCGAACACTGAAGCTTTCTTT. Translating gives CASSQRIDVTGRPNTEAFF.

V is TRBV25-1 and J is TRBJ2-7; either TRBD1 or TRBD2 may fit D (5 bases each). There are 13 residues in the CDR3. The V end lost 11 bases, the J end lost 4 bases, and 18 bases lay between the germline ends. In germline, CDR1 is MGHDK, CDR2 SYGVNS. The CDR3, as DNA: TGTGCCTGCGAGGGGCAGGGTCGGTACGAGCAGTACTTC. Amino acid sequence: CACEGQGRYEQYF.

The rearrangement joins TRBV4-3 to TRBJ2-7, with D uncertain. The CDR3 runs 17 residues. Trimming pared 1 base from V and 3 bases from J, leaving 19 bases between. CDR1 LGHNA and CDR2 YSLEER come from the germline V gene. CDR3 sequence: CASSQGAAYPRIYEQYF. CDR3 nucleotides: TGCGCCAGCAGCCAAGGGGCTGCATACCCCCGGATCTACGAGCAGTACTTC.